This T cell receptor (beta chain) was sequenced during a study of T cell changes during pregnancy in multiple sclerosis. Method: immunoSEQ multiplex PCR; TCRdb's copy keeps in-frame clones and lacks some. The data show about 54,000 clones, over 80% seen once. The trim removed 3 bases at V and 3 bases at J, leaving 8 bases unmatched. Germline values: CDR1 SGHAT, CDR2 FQDESV (reference sequence). CDR3 size: 16 residues. Sequencing was performed on CD4+ T cells from peripheral blood mononuclear cells, taken in the first trimester of pregnancy. The gene calls are TRBV11-1 and TRBJ2-7, with 10 bases matching TRBD2. The sequence came from a female donor with multiple sclerosis, enrolled in a pregnancy study. The CDR3 sequence is CASSFARTSGSYEQYF. In DNA form, the CDR3 reads TGTGCCAGCAGCTTTGCCCGGACTAGCGGTAGCTACGAGCAGTACTTC.